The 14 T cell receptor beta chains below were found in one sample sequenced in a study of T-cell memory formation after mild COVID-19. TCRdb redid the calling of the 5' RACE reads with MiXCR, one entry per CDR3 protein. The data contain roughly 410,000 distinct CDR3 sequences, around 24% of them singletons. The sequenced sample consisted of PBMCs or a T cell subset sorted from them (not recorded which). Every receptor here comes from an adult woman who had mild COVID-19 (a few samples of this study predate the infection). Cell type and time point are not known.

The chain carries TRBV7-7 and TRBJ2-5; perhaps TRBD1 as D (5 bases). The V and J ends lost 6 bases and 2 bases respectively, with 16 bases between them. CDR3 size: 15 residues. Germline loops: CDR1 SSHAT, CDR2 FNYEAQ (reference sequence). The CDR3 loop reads CASSLSTASQETQYF. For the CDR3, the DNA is TGTGCCAGCAGTTTATCGACAGCCTCACAAGAGACCCAGTACTTC.

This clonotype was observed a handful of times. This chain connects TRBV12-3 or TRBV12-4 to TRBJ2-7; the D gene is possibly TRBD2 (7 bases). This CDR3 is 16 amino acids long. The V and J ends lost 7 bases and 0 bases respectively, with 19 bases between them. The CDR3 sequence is CASTLGGGANSYEQYF. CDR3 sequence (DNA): TGTGCCAGCACCCTGGGAGGGGGAGCCAACTCCTACGAGCAGTACTTC.

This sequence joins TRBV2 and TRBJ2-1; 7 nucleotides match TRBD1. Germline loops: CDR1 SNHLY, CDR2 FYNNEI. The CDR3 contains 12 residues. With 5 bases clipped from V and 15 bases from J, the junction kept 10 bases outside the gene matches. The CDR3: CASSSDRARRFF. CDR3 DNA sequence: TGTGCCAGCAGTTCCGACAGGGCGAGGCGGTTCTTC.

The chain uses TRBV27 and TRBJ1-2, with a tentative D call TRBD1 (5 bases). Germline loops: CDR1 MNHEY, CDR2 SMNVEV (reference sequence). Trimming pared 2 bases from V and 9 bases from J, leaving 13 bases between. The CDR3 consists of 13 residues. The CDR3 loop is CASSLDGGNRYTF. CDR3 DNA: TGTGCCAGCAGTTTAGACGGGGGGAATCGCTACACCTTC.

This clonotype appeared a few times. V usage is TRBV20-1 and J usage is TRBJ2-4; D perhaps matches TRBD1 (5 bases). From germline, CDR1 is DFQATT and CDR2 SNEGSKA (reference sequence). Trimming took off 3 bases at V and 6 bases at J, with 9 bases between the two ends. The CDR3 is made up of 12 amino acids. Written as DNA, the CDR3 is TGCAGTGCTAGTAACCAGGGAAACATTCAGTACTTC. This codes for CSASNQGNIQYF.

Here the CDR3 DNA reads TGTGCCAGCAGCCAAGATCTGCCCGGGACAGGGGGGTCCTACGAGCAGTACTTC. Its protein is CASSQDLPGTGGSYEQYF. The chain has TRBV3-1 and TRBJ2-7; 11 positions match TRBD1. Looked up from germline, CDR1 is LGHDT and CDR2 is YNNKEL (reference sequence). The J segment lost 1 base and the V segment lost 0 bases, leaving 8 bases of the junction unmatched. The CDR3 is 18 amino acids.

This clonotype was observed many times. The CDR3 DNA is TGTGCCAGTAGTATAGTCCCGCACTCGGGCGTCACTGAAGCTTTCTTT. This translates into CASSIVPHSGVTEAFF. The chain has TRBV19 and TRBJ1-1; D not certain. The CDR3 has 16 amino acids. Per the germline V gene, CDR1 is LNHDA and CDR2 is SQIVND (reference sequence). The germline V and J ends were trimmed by 1 base and 4 bases, with 16 bases remaining between them.

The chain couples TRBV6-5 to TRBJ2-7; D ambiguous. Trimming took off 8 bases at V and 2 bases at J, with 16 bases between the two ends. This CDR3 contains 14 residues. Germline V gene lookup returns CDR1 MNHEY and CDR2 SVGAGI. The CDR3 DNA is TGTGCCAGCTCCGTGGCCCTCAAAACCTACGAGCAGTACTTC. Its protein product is CASSVALKTYEQYF.

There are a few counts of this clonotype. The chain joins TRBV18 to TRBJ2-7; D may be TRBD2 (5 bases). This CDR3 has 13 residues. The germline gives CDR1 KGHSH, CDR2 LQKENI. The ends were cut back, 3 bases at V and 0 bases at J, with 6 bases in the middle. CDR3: CASSPGDSYEQYF. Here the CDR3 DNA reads TGTGCCAGCTCACCCGGGGACTCCTACGAGCAGTACTTC.

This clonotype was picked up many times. CDR3 loop: CASSPRQGHTEAFF. CDR3 DNA: TGTGCCAGCAGCCCCCGGCAGGGCCACACTGAAGCTTTCTTT. This chain connects TRBV14 to TRBJ1-1, with D perhaps TRBD1 (5 bases). Per germline, CDR1 SGHDN and CDR2 FVKESK. The CDR3 is 14 amino acids. The V and J ends lost 4 bases and 3 bases respectively, with 12 bases between them. The variable domain in full, with the rest retrieved from reference TRBV14 and TRBJ1-1, is EAGVTQFPSHSVIEKGQTVTLRCDPISGHDNLYWYRRVMGKEIKFLLHFVKESKQDESGMPNNRFLAERTGGTYSTLKVQPAELEDSGVYFCASSPRQGHTEAFFGQGTRLTVV.

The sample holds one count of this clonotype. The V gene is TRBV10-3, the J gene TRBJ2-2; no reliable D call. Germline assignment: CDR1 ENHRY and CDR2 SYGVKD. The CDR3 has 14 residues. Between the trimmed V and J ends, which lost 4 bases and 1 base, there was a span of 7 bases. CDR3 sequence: CAISGLGNTGELFF. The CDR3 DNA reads TGTGCCATCAGTGGCTTGGGGAACACCGGGGAGCTGTTTTTT.

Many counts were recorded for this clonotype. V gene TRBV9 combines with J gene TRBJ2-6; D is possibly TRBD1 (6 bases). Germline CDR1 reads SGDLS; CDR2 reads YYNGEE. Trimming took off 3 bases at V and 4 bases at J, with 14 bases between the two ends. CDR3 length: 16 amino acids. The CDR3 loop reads CASSALSGAGANVLTF. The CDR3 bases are TGTGCCAGCAGCGCACTCTCAGGGGCAGGGGCCAACGTCCTGACTTTC.

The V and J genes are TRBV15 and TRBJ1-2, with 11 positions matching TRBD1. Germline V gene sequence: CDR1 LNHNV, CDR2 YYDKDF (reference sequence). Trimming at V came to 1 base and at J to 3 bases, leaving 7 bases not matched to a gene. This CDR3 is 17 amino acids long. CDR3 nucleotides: TGTGCCACCAGCAGAGGAACGGGACAGGGGGACGACTATGGCTACACCTTC. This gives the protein CATSRGTGQGDDYGYTF.

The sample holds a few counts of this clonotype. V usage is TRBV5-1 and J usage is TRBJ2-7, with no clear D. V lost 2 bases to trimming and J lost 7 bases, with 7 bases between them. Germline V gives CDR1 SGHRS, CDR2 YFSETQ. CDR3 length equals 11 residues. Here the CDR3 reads CASSFGHEQYF. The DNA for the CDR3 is TGCGCCAGCAGCTTTGGGCATGAGCAGTACTTC.